This T cell receptor beta chain stems from a study of blood T cells in healthy people across ages. Study-level findings and limits: Among T cells, TCR beta diversity per million cells dropped roughly linearly as age rose. PBMCs that were unsorted prevented a conclusive naive versus antigen-experienced comparison.

Germline V gene data show CDR1 as SGHVS and CDR2 as FNYEAQ. The CDR3 covers 16 residues. Isolating PBMCs gave at least 7 million of these cells per sample. A note on this clonotype: Its specificity is unknown.

A sample-barcoded 5' primer and a J-beta primer mix were used in a second PCR of about 7 to 12 cycles. All cDNA molecules were each tagged by a template-switch adaptor with 12 random nucleotides. TCRdb independently ran MiXCR on the 5' RACE reads; one entry per CDR3 protein. The sample contains under 2 million distinct CDR3 sequences, 30% to 35% of which appear only once. Sequences were obtained from blood. This chain links TRBV7-6 with TRBJ2-7, with D perhaps matching TRBD2 (5 bases). The J call may be mistaken, given a closer DNA end match to TRBJ2-4. The TCR comes from a woman in her thirties in good health. Written as DNA, the CDR3 is TGTGCCAGCAGCTTTTCCCTTCGAGAGGGCCTAAACATTCAGTACTTC. The encoded protein is CASSFSLREGLNIQYF.